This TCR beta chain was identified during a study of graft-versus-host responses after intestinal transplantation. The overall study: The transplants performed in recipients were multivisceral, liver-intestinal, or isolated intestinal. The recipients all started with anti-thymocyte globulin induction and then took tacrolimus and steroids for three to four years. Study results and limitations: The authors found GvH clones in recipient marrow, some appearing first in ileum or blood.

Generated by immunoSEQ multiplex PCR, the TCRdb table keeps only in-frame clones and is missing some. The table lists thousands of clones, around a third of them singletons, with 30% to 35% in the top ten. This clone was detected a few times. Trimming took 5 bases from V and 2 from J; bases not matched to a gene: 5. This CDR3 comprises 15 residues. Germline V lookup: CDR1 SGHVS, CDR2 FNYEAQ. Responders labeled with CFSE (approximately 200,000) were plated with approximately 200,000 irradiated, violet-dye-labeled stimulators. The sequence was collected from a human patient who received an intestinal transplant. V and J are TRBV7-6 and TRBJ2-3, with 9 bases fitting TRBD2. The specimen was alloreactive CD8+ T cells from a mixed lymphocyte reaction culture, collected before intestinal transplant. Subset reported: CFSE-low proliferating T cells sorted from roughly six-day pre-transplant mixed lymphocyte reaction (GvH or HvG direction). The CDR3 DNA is TGTGCCAGCAGCATTAGCGGGAGAGCCACAGATACGCAGTATTTT. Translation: CASSISGRATDTQYF.